This TCR beta chain was sequenced during a study of blood T cell repertoires in COVID-19. Looking at the study overall: The United States, Italy and Spain were the sources of the acute and convalescent COVID-19 samples. Nucleic acid was either cDNA or gDNA, and it came from T cells, B-cell-depleted T cells, or PBMCs.

In the original workflow: Reference gene primer amplification gave estimated nucleated cell counts. This table comes from immunoSEQ multiplex PCR, and its TCRdb copy is limited to in-frame clones, with some not included. The DNA gave D and trimming, while V, J and clone size come from that table. Of roughly 100,000 clones in the sample, approximately 82% were seen once. This CDR3 has 14 residues. Germline assignment: CDR1 MNHEY and CDR2 SVGAGI. V lost 6 bases and J 4 bases, leaving 12 bases between the germline ends. The clonotype originates from a man aged 65 to 79 with acute or convalescent COVID-19. V and J are TRBV6-5 and TRBJ1-4; no firm D call. The sample was peripheral blood. The CDR3 DNA is TGTGCCAGCAGCGTTACCCAGATTAATGAAAAACTGTTTTTT. This codes for CASSVTQINEKLFF.